This record covers a single T cell receptor (beta chain). Its target is not known. The sample comes from a study of T-cell memory formation after mild COVID-19. Study overall: TCR clusters were largely donor specific. Study results and limitations: Clones that shrank (day 15 to 85) were balanced CD4/CD8, whereas later expanders leaned CD4+. Pre-infection memory harbored some responding clones, suggesting cross-reactive memory joined.

From the 5' RACE reads, TCRdb called clonotypes with MiXCR, one entry per CDR3 protein. The sample holds some 86,000 distinct CDR3 sequences, around a quarter seen once. This CDR3 is 14 amino acids long. CDR1 is LNHNV, CDR2 YYDKDF, per germline (reference sequence). The germline V and J ends were trimmed by 5 bases and 4 bases, with 13 bases remaining between them. The genes are TRBV15 and TRBJ2-3; the D gene is possibly TRBD2 (5 bases). What was sequenced was PBMCs or a T cell subset sorted from them (not recorded which). The TCR comes from a man aged 18 to 30 who had mild COVID-19 (a few samples of this study predate the infection). Cell type and time point are not known. The CDR3 DNA follows: TGTGCCACCAGCCCGAGTGGGAGTCCAGATACGCAGTATTTT. The encoded protein is CATSPSGSPDTQYF.